The next 22 T cell receptor beta chains were all read from a single sample in a study of blood T cell repertoires in COVID-19. Libraries were prepared by immunoSEQ multiplex PCR; TCRdb keeps only in-frame clonotypes and omits some of them. The sample consists of 220,000 or so clones, 90% of them appearing once. Sequenced material: PBMCs or T cells enriched from blood (not recorded which). Every receptor here comes from a young man who had been exposed to COVID-19.

The V call is TRBV6-5, the J call TRBJ1-5; D is unresolved. CDR3 length: 13 residues. Germline V gene lookup returns CDR1 MNHEY and CDR2 SVGAGI. Trimming cost V 6 bases and J 0 bases, with 6 bases left between them. In DNA, the CDR3 is TGTGCCAGCAGGGCATATAGCAATCAGCCCCAGCATTTT. As protein: CASRAYSNQPQHF.

The chain combines TRBV7-9 with TRBJ2-7; tentative D call: TRBD2 (7 bases). This CDR3 is 13 amino acids long. Germline V lookup: CDR1 SEHNR, CDR2 FQNEAQ (reference sequence). V was trimmed by 7 bases and J by 3 bases, leaving 13 bases between them. CDR3 nucleotide sequence: TGTGCCAGCAACAGGGAGGGGCTCTACGAGCAGTACTTC. Translated, it gives CASNREGLYEQYF.

The rearrangement links TRBV4-2 to TRBJ2-1; 16 positions agree with TRBD2. CDR1 is LGHNA, CDR2 YNFKEQ, per germline. V lost 4 bases to trimming and J lost 9 bases; unmatched junction nucleotides: 6. The CDR3 loop spans 16 amino acids. CDR3 amino acids: CASSPGLAGGRGEQFF. CDR3 nucleotides: TGTGCCAGCAGCCCGGGACTAGCGGGGGGGCGGGGTGAGCAGTTCTTC.

This chain links TRBV5-1 with TRBJ1-2; 7 nucleotides match TRBD1. Germline CDR1 is SGHRS and CDR2 is YFSETQ. The length of the CDR3 is 13 residues. The ends lost 5 bases at V and 8 bases at J; junction bases unmatched: 9. CDR3 DNA sequence: TGCGCCAGCAGTCCTGACAGGGCGAGGGGCTACACCTTC. Encoded protein: CASSPDRARGYTF.

This chain connects TRBV5-4 to TRBJ1-6, with D hard to call. This CDR3 contains 15 residues. V lost 2 bases to trimming and J lost 3 bases, with 9 bases between them. Per germline, CDR1 SGHNT and CDR2 YYREEE (reference sequence). Written as DNA, the CDR3 is TGTGCCAGCAGCTTAGCGGGAAACTATAATTCACCCCTCCACTTT. Its translation is CASSLAGNYNSPLHF.

The chain carries TRBV5-4 and TRBJ1-3; a possible D gene is TRBD1 (6 bases). The length of the CDR3 is 14 residues. Trimming removed 4 bases at V and 8 bases at J, with 16 bases between. Germline V gene sequence: CDR1 SGHNT, CDR2 YYREEE (reference sequence). The CDR3 reads CASSPKGGPDTIYF. DNA for the CDR3: TGTGCCAGCAGCCCAAAGGGGGGGCCGGACACCATATATTTT.

This clone was observed once. The V gene is TRBV5-4, the J gene TRBJ2-5; 8 nucleotides line up with TRBD1. This CDR3 contains 15 residues. After removal of 3 bases from V and 5 bases from J, the junction contained 9 bases not matched to a gene. Germline-derived CDR1 and CDR2 are SGHNT and YYREEE (reference sequence). In DNA form, the CDR3 reads TGTGCCAGCAGCTCCGCAGGGGGCGCTGGGGAGACCCAGTACTTC. Protein: CASSSAGGAGETQYF.

The chain joins TRBV4-1 to TRBJ2-7; D may be TRBD1 (5 bases). CDR3 length: 13 residues. V was clipped by 4 bases and J by 1 base, with 8 bases between them. CDR1 and CDR2 (germline): MGHRA, YSYEKL. DNA for the CDR3: TGCGCCAGCAGCCCCAGACAGTCCTACGAGCAGTACTTC. Translated: CASSPRQSYEQYF.

The chain uses TRBV3-1 (or the pseudogene TRBV3-2) and TRBJ1-2, with D tentatively TRBD1 (5 bases). V lost 5 bases and J lost 8, with 15 bases in between. The CDR3 has 13 amino acids. Germline V gives CDR1 LGHDT, CDR2 YNNKEL (reference sequence). This CDR3 is CASSSRDGRGYTF. The CDR3 DNA follows: TGTGCCAGCAGCTCCCGGGACGGGAGAGGCTACACCTTC.

The chain carries TRBV6-5 and TRBJ1-2; 7 bases fit TRBD1. This CDR3 comprises 13 residues. Germline assignment: CDR1 MNHEY and CDR2 SVGAGI. V shed 5 bases, J shed 4 bases, and the junction held 4 bases outside the gene matches. The CDR3 here is CASSPGQFYGYTF. CDR3 bases: TGTGCCAGCAGTCCGGGACAGTTCTATGGCTACACCTTC.

This clone was observed a few times. The chain links TRBV11-1 to TRBJ1-5; D remains unclear. Trimming pared 3 bases from V and 4 bases from J, leaving 10 bases between. Germline V gene sequence: CDR1 SGHAT, CDR2 FQDESV (reference sequence). CDR3 length equals 14 residues. CDR3 in DNA: TGTGCCAGCAGCTTGGGTGGCGGGAATCAGCCCCAGCATTTT. Its translation is CASSLGGGNQPQHF.

This chain connects TRBV4-1 to TRBJ1-2; 11 bases line up with TRBD1. Germline V CDR1 and CDR2: MGHRA, YSYEKL. The CDR3 contains 14 residues. J lost 8 bases, V lost 3 bases, and 5 bases had no gene match. The CDR3 sequence is CASSQLGQGGGYTF. The CDR3 bases are TGCGCCAGCAGCCAGTTGGGACAGGGGGGAGGCTACACCTTC.

The chain has TRBV10-3 and TRBJ2-7; weak D call: TRBD1 (7 bases). Trimming shortened V by 3 bases and J by 5 bases, and 14 bases separated the two germline ends. The CDR3 is made up of 14 amino acids. Per germline, CDR1 ENHRY and CDR2 SYGVKD. CDR3 coding DNA: TGTGCCATCAGTGATGACAGGGACTCGAACGAGCAGTACTTC. Its translation: CAISDDRDSNEQYF.

The gene calls are TRBV5-4 and TRBJ2-1; 14 nucleotides agree with TRBD2. The CDR3 loop spans 16 amino acids. After removal of 5 bases from V and 8 bases from J, the junction contained 9 bases not matched to a gene. The germline CDR1 and CDR2 sequences are SGHNT and YYREEE (reference sequence). The CDR3 loop is CASSPSTSGGAYEQFF. The CDR3 DNA reads as TGTGCCAGCAGTCCATCGACTAGCGGGGGGGCCTATGAGCAGTTCTTC.

This chain joins TRBV5-5 and TRBJ1-2, with D perhaps matching TRBD1 (6 bases). Looked up from germline, CDR1 is SGHKS and CDR2 is YYEKEE (reference sequence). The CDR3 spans 14 residues. V was cut by 0 bases and J by 4 bases, with 10 bases left in between. CDR3 region: CASSLGAGAYGYTF. CDR3 nucleotides: TGTGCCAGCAGCTTGGGGGCAGGGGCCTATGGCTACACCTTC. The complete variable domain, with remaining parts taken from reference TRBV5-5 and TRBJ1-2, reads DAGVTQSPTHLIKTRGQQVTLRCSPISGHKSVSWYQQVLGQGPQFIFQYYEKEERGRGNFPDRFSARQFPNYSSELNVNALLLGDSALYLCASSLGAGAYGYTFGSGTRLTVV.

V gene TRBV7-9 combines with J gene TRBJ1-5, with a weak D call TRBD1 (5 bases). V dropped 5 bases and J dropped 2 bases, with 13 bases sitting between them. This CDR3 region has 15 residues. Per germline, CDR1 SEHNR and CDR2 FQNEAQ (reference sequence). CDR3 bases: TGTGCCAGCAGCAGCGGCGGGGGTGGCAATCAGCCCCAGCATTTT. Protein: CASSSGGGGNQPQHF.

The chain combines TRBV12-5 with TRBJ2-7, with 7 nucleotides matching TRBD1. CDR3 length: 14 residues. Trimming removed 7 bases from V and 2 bases from J; junction bases left unmatched: 8. CDR1 is LGHNT and CDR2 is FRNRAP in the germline V gene. The CDR3 sequence: CASAESQGAYEQYF. The CDR3, as DNA: TGTGCTAGTGCCGAAAGCCAGGGGGCCTACGAGCAGTACTTC.

This chain uses TRBV21-1 with TRBJ2-7; the table assigns TRBD2, which was not confirmed against the DNA. TRBV21-1 is a pseudogene locus. CDR3 length equals 14 residues. The CDR3 region has the DNA TGTGCCAGTGGGCGGGGGAACGGAACCTACGAGCAGTACTTC. Translated, it gives CASGRGNGTYEQYF.

J is TRBJ2-7 and V is TRBV7-2; 11 bases agree with TRBD2. CDR3 length: 19 amino acids. Germline V gene sequence: CDR1 SGHTA, CDR2 FQGNSA. Losses at the gene ends were 1 base for V and 0 bases for J; bases not matched to a gene: 11. The CDR3 here is CASSLVVLAGVTSSYEQYF. The CDR3 region has the DNA TGTGCCAGCAGCTTAGTCGTACTAGCGGGGGTGACGAGCTCCTACGAGCAGTACTTC.

The chain recombines TRBV25-1 with TRBJ1-2, with 7 positions matching TRBD1. J gave up 7 bases and V 5 bases, and 7 bases lay outside the gene matches. Germline loops: CDR1 MGHDK, CDR2 SYGVNS. The CDR3 spans 13 residues. Here the CDR3 DNA reads TGTGCCAGCAGTATACAGGGGAGAGGTGGCTACACCTTC. Translating gives CASSIQGRGGYTF.

V and J are TRBV9 and TRBJ2-1; D is perhaps TRBD2 (5 bases). Germline V gives CDR1 SGDLS, CDR2 YYNGEE. Trimming removed 0 bases at V and 4 bases at J, with 11 bases between. The CDR3 totals 15 residues. CDR3 DNA: TGTGCCAGCAGCGTAGAGGAAGCGGTATACAATGAGCAGTTCTTC. This sequence encodes CASSVEEAVYNEQFF.

This clone was recorded a few times. The CDR3 DNA reads TGTGCCACCAGCGAACGCTCCACACTGAACACTGAAGCTTTCTTT. Its translation: CATSERSTLNTEAFF. V is TRBV15 and J is TRBJ1-1; D is unresolved. Germline CDR1 reads LNHNV; CDR2 reads YYDKDF (reference sequence). The CDR3 runs to 15 residues. V was cut by 5 bases and J by 0 bases, with 13 bases left in between.